The source of this T cell receptor (beta chain) is a study of cytomegalovirus exposure and HLA in healthy donors. Findings and caveats of the study: Later analysis reportedly placed an Asian-associated ancestry cluster below the roughly 700-donor mean in N-insertions. Highly shared sequence variants in one cluster were likely a sequencing artifact.

This PCR relied on a set of 60 Vbeta primers and 13 Jbeta primers. In the original workflow: Roughly 10 million shared chains were among roughly 81 million unique TCR beta chains counted in a later analysis. Profiled with immunoSEQ multiplex PCR; TCRdb holds only in-frame clones, not every one. That table is the source of V, J and clone size, and D and trimming were worked out from the DNA. Among approximately 100,000 clones, 75% to 85% were seen once, and the ten largest hold over 9.5%. This clone showed up just a few times. Its antigen is unknown. This CDR3 has 15 residues. V was cut by 2 bases and J by 8 bases, with 15 bases left in between.

Sequenced: PBMCs. V is TRBV6-7 and J is TRBJ1-4, with D perhaps matching TRBD1 (5 bases). TRBV6-7 is annotated as an ORF whose role is uncertain. The TCR comes from a man younger than 35 in good health and CMV-seropositive. CDR3 DNA: TGTGCCAGCAGTTACGTCCCCAGGGAAAGGGAAAAACTGTTTTTT. Encoded protein: CASSYVPREREKLFF.